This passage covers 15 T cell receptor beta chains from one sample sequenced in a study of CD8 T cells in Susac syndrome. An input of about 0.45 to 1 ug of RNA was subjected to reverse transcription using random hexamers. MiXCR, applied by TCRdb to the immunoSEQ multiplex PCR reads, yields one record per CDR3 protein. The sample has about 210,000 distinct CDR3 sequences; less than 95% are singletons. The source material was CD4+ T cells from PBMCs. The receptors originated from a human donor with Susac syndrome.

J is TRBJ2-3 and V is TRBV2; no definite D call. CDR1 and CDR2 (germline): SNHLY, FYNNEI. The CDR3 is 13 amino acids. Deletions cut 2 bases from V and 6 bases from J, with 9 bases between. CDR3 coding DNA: TGTGCCAGCAGTGAAAATACCTTGGATACGCAGTATTTT. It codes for CASSENTLDTQYF.

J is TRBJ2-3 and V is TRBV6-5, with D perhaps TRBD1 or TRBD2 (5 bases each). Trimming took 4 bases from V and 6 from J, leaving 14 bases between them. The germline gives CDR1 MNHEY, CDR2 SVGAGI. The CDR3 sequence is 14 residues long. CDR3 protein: CASSSSGPHDTQYF. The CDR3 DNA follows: TGTGCCAGCAGTTCCTCGGGGCCACACGATACGCAGTATTTT.

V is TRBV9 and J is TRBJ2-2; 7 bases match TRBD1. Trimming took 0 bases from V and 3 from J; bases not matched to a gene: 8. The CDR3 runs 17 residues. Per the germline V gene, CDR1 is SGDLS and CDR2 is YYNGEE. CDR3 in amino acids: CASSVARGSAHTGELFF. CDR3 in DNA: TGTGCCAGCAGCGTAGCCAGGGGGTCAGCCCACACCGGGGAGCTGTTTTTT.

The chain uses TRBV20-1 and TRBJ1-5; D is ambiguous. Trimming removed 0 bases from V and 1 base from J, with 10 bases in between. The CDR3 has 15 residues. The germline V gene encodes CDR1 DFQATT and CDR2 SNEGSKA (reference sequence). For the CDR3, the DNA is TGCAGTGCTAGAGAAGGCCTTGGGAGCAATCAGCCCCAGCATTTT. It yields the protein CSAREGLGSNQPQHF.

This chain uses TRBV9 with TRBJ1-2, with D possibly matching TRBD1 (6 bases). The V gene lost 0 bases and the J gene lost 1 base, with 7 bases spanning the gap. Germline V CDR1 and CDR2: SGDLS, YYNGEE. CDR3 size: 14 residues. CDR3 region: CASSVEDSNYGYTF. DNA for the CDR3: TGTGCCAGCAGCGTAGAGGACAGTAACTATGGCTACACCTTC.

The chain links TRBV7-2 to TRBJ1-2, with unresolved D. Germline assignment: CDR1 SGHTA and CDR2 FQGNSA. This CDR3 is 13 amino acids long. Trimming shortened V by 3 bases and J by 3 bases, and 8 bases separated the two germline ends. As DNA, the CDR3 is TGTGCCAGCAGCTTCTACAGAGACTATGGCTACACCTTC. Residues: CASSFYRDYGYTF.

The CDR3 bases are TGCAGTGCTAGAGATCTGGGGATCTTCTACAATGAGCAGTTCTTC. The encoded protein is CSARDLGIFYNEQFF. The chain links TRBV20-1 to TRBJ2-1, with unresolved D. The V end lost 0 bases, the J end lost 3 bases, and 12 bases lay between the germline ends. Looked up from germline, CDR1 is DFQATT and CDR2 is SNEGSKA (reference sequence). The CDR3 has 15 amino acids.

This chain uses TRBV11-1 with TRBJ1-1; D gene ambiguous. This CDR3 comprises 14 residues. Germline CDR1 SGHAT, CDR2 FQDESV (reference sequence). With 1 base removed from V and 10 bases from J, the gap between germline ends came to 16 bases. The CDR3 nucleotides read TGTGCCAGCAGCTTAGGTGGGCCAGCCGGAGGAGCTTTCTTT. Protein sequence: CASSLGGPAGGAFF.

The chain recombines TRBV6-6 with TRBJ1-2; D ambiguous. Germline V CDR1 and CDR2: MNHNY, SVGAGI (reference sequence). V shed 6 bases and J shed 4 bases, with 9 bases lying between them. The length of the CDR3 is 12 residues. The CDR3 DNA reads TGTGCCAGCAGGAGGAGCCCCTATGGCTACACCTTC. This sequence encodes CASRRSPYGYTF.

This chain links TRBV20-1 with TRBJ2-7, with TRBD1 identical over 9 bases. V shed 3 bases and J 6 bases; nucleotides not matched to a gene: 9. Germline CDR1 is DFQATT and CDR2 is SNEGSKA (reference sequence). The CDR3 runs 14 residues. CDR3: CSARGEGQGLEQYF. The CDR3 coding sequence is TGCAGTGCTAGGGGAGAGGGACAGGGTCTCGAGCAGTACTTC.

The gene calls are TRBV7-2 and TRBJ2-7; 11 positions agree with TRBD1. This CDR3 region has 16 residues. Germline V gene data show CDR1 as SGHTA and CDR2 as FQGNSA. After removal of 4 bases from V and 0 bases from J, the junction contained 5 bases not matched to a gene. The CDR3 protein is CASSSLGQGASYEQYF. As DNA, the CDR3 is TGTGCCAGCAGCTCCCTAGGACAGGGGGCCTCCTACGAGCAGTACTTC.

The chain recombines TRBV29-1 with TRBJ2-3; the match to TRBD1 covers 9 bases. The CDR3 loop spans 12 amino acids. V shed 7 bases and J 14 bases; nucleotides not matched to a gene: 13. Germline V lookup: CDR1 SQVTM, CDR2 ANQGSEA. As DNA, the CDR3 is TGCAGCGCTGGGGTTCAACAGGGGGCCTTGTATTTT. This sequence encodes CSAGVQQGALYF.

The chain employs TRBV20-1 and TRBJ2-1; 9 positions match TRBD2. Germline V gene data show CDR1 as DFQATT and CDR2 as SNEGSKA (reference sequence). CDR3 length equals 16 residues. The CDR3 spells CRVPPRGRGGHNEQFF. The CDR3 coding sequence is TGCAGGGTACCTCCCCGCGGGCGGGGGGGCCACAATGAGCAGTTCTTC.

In nucleotides, the CDR3 is TGTGCCAGCAGCCTCGGACAGGGCCAACGCTACACCTTC. It specifies CASSLGQGQRYTF. The genes are TRBV11-2 and TRBJ1-2; 8 positions agree with TRBD1. J gave up 9 bases and V 5 bases, and 8 bases lay outside the gene matches. Germline V gives CDR1 SGHAT, CDR2 FQNNGV. This CDR3 has 13 amino acids.

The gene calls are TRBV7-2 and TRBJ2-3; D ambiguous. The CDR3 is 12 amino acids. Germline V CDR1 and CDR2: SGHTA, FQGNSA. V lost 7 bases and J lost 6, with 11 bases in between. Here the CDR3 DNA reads TGTGCCAGCAAGGCAGTCACCGATACGCAGTATTTT. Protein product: CASKAVTDTQYF.